This T cell receptor (beta chain) is drawn from a study of T cells in localized non-small cell lung cancer. Libraries were prepared by immunoSEQ multiplex PCR; TCRdb keeps only in-frame clonotypes and omits some of them. The sample records about 1,400 clones, 20% to 30% being singletons. There are 13 residues in the CDR3. V shed 6 bases and J shed 8 bases, with 14 bases lying between them. The V gene's germline CDR1 is KGHSH and CDR2 LQKENI. Here the sequenced sample was lung tumor tissue, taken before any cancer treatment. The V gene is TRBV18, the J gene TRBJ1-5; no definite D call. The TCR originated in a man aged 40 to 70 with stage I squamous cell lung carcinoma. For the CDR3, the DNA is TGTGCCAGCTCCCCTGGGGTCGTGGAGCCCCAGCATTTT. Translation: CASSPGVVEPQHF.